The 30 T cell receptor beta chains given below trace back to one sample, sequenced in a study of post-analysis software for immune sequencing data. Their antigens are not known. Unique molecular identifiers were present in the TCR beta cDNA libraries. TCRdb re-analysed the PCR reads in MiXCR, keeping a single row per CDR3 protein. The sample holds around 770,000 distinct CDR3 sequences, just over 45% seen once. Study results and caveats: Controls showed lower frequencies than patients for roughly 5 TRBV segments, and TRBV5-6, TRBV5-1 and TRBV20-1 were among these.

Sequencing input: blood. The receptors here all came from a girl under 18 with multiple sclerosis.

This clonotype has just a few counts. The chain carries TRBV29-1 and TRBJ2-1, with unresolved D. V was pared by 3 bases and J by 8 bases, with 14 bases between. This CDR3 region has 13 residues. CDR1 is SQVTM, CDR2 ANQGSEA, per germline. CDR3 sequence: CSVDSARLDEQFF. In DNA form, the CDR3 reads TGCAGCGTTGACAGTGCCCGTCTCGATGAGCAGTTCTTC.

A few counts support this clonotype. The genes are TRBV5-1 and TRBJ2-3, with 10 bases fitting TRBD2. V was pared by 0 bases and J by 5 bases, with 3 bases of the junction left unmatched. CDR1 is SGHRS and CDR2 is YFSETQ in the germline V gene. The CDR3 covers 15 residues. The CDR3 DNA reads TGCGCCAGCAGCTTGGTGGCTAGCGGGAGAGATACGCAGTATTTT. Amino acids: CASSLVASGRDTQYF. The complete variable domain, with remaining parts taken from reference TRBV5-1 and TRBJ2-3, reads KAGVTQTPRYLIKTRGQQVTLSCSPISGHRSVSWYQQTPGQGLQFLFEYFSETQRNKGNFPGRFSGRQFSNSRSEMNVSTLELGDSALYLCASSLVASGRDTQYFGPGTRLTVL.

This clonotype was counted between two and nine times. The V gene is TRBV5-1, the J gene TRBJ2-1; 7 bases map to TRBD2. The CDR3 is 18 amino acids. Trimming cost V 0 bases and J 0 bases; bases outside gene matches: 9. Germline values: CDR1 SGHRS, CDR2 YFSETQ. The CDR3 is CASSLGKTSRSSYNEQFF. CDR3 in DNA: TGCGCCAGCAGCTTGGGTAAGACTAGCAGGAGCTCCTACAATGAGCAGTTCTTC.

This sequence joins TRBV25-1 and TRBJ2-3, with TRBD1 identical over 11 bases. Germline trimming cut 4 bases from V and 5 bases from J; bases unmatched to any gene: 2. CDR3 length: 14 residues. Per the germline V gene, CDR1 is MGHDK and CDR2 is SYGVNS. The CDR3 coding sequence is TGTGCCAGCAGTGCGGGACAGGGGGTAGATACGCAGTATTTT. The encoded protein is CASSAGQGVDTQYF. The full variable domain, completed using reference TRBV25-1 and TRBJ2-3, is EADIYQTPRYLVIGTGKKITLECSQTMGHDKMYWYQQDPGMELHLIHYSYGVNSTEKGDLSSESTVSRIRTEHFPLTLESARPSHTSQYLCASSAGQGVDTQYFGPGTRLTVL.

As DNA, the CDR3 is TGTGCCAGCAGGGAGGACAGGGGGCACGAGCAGTACTTC. It yields the protein CASREDRGHEQYF. The chain recombines TRBV6-2 or TRBV6-3 with TRBJ2-7; 11 bases line up with TRBD1. The CDR3 sequence is 13 residues long. Germline CDR1 MNHEY, CDR2 SVGEGT. V was clipped by 6 bases and J by 5 bases; unmatched bases: 3.

For this clonotype: One end of the junction fails to match germline, which may point to a read error. The V and J genes are TRBV12-3 or TRBV12-4 and TRBJ2-2; TRBD1 agrees at 11 bases. The CDR3 totals 15 residues. CDR3 region: CASRQGTGGAGEQFF. The CDR3 bases are TGTGCCAGCAGGCAAGGGACAGGGGGAGCAGGGGAGCAGTTTTTT.

This clonotype was found a few times. This chain uses TRBV14 with TRBJ2-5; 7 positions match TRBD1. Unmatched junction bases numbered 12, after V lost 0 bases and J lost 5 bases. CDR1 and CDR2 from the germline V gene are SGHDN and FVKESK. This CDR3 is 17 amino acids long. CDR3: CASSQDLKWTGRETQYF. The CDR3 coding sequence is TGTGCCAGCAGCCAAGATCTTAAGTGGACAGGCCGGGAGACCCAGTACTTC.

This chain joins TRBV28 and TRBJ2-6; 8 nucleotides line up with TRBD1. Germline V gives CDR1 MDHEN, CDR2 SYDVKM. The CDR3 runs 19 residues. Germline trimming cut 7 bases from V and 0 bases from J; bases unmatched to any gene: 14. CDR3 residues: CASTDGTGGQVSGANVLTF. DNA for the CDR3: TGTGCCAGCACCGACGGTACAGGGGGTCAGGTCTCTGGGGCCAACGTCCTGACTTTC.

This clonotype was seen a few times. This chain links TRBV29-1 with TRBJ2-7, with TRBD2 matching over 10 bases. Trimming took 2 bases from V and 2 from J; bases not matched to a gene: 3. The CDR3 runs to 14 residues. Germline CDR1 reads SQVTM; CDR2 reads ANQGSEA. CDR3 protein: CSVERTSGAYEQYF. The CDR3, as DNA: TGCAGCGTTGAAAGGACTAGCGGAGCCTACGAGCAGTACTTC.

About this clonotype: This sequence may be a read error, since a much larger clone differs from it by one base. This chain uses TRBV4-3 with TRBJ2-6; D might be TRBD1 or TRBD2, each matching 6 bases. The CDR3 contains 15 residues. The germline V gene has CDR1 LGHNA and CDR2 YSLEER. The chain's CDR3 is CASSQEQWGANVPTF. As DNA, the CDR3 is TGCGCCAGCAGCCAAGAACAGTGGGGGGCCAACGTCCCGACTTTC.

V gene TRBV12-3 or TRBV12-4 combines with J gene TRBJ2-6, with no clear D. CDR3 size: 20 residues. Trimming took 3 bases from V and 0 from J, leaving 21 bases between them. The CDR3 is CASSFRNLVPTPSGANVLTF. DNA of the CDR3: TGTGCCAGCAGTTTTAGGAATTTGGTGCCTACTCCCTCTGGGGCCAACGTCCTGACTTTC.

This clonotype showed up just a few times. This rearrangement joins TRBV18 to TRBJ2-1, with D possibly matching TRBD2 (6 bases). The CDR3 sequence is 15 residues long. The V end lost 4 bases, the J end lost 5 bases, and 15 bases lay between the germline ends. Germline lookup yields CDR1 KGHSH and CDR2 LQKENI. Here the CDR3 DNA reads TGTGCCAGCTCACTGCCGGGTAGCGGACACAATGAGCAGTTCTTC. Translating it yields CASSLPGSGHNEQFF.

There are a few counts of this clonotype. The CDR3 DNA follows: TGTGCCAGCAGTCCGACAGGGGAGGAAGCTTTCTTT. Translating gives CASSPTGEEAFF. The chain combines TRBV27 with TRBJ1-1; TRBD1 aligns across 8 bases. The CDR3 has 12 amino acids. CDR1 MNHEY and CDR2 SMNVEV come from the germline V gene (reference sequence). V was clipped by 5 bases and J by 8 bases; unmatched bases: 4.

This clonotype was observed a handful of times. The chain carries TRBV6-6 and TRBJ2-7; D is perhaps TRBD1 or TRBD2 (6 bases each). The J call could be wrong; TRBJ2-5 is a better fit for the DNA end. Germline CDR1 is MNHNY and CDR2 is SVGAGI (reference sequence). This CDR3 region has 16 residues. The CDR3 sequence: CASTLYGGAAGETQYF. The DNA for the CDR3 is TGTGCCAGCACGCTATACGGGGGCGCGGCGGGCGAGACCCAGTACTTC.

This chain links TRBV6-1 with TRBJ1-2; D unresolved. Germline CDR1 reads MNHNS; CDR2 reads SASEGT. Trimming took 3 bases from V and 9 from J, leaving 8 bases between them. This CDR3 has 11 residues. CDR3 sequence: CASSDRYSYTF. In nucleotides, the CDR3 is TGTGCCAGCAGTGATCGGTATAGCTACACCTTC.

This clonotype was observed a few times. The rearrangement links TRBV7-3 to TRBJ2-1; 7 nucleotides align to TRBD2. CDR3 length: 16 residues. Germline CDR1 SGHTA, CDR2 FQGTGA. V was pared by 3 bases and J by 7 bases, with 12 bases of the junction left unmatched. Written as DNA, the CDR3 is TGTGCCAGCAGCTTCGATGGCGGGAGAGGGGTGAATGAGCAGTTCTTC. Translation gives CASSFDGGRGVNEQFF.

The chain recombines TRBV18 with TRBJ1-2, with 7 bases identical to TRBD1. There are 15 residues in the CDR3. Per germline, CDR1 KGHSH and CDR2 LQKENI. Losses at the gene ends were 3 bases for V and 7 bases for J; bases not matched to a gene: 11. The CDR3: CASSPSGGGVVGYTF. Here the CDR3 DNA reads TGTGCCAGCTCACCGTCGGGAGGGGGCGTCGTTGGCTACACCTTC.

The J gene is TRBJ1-2, the V gene TRBV6-1; 7 bases map to TRBD1. V lost 3 bases and J lost 5; bases outside the gene matches: 18. The CDR3 sequence is 18 residues long. From germline, CDR1 is MNHNS and CDR2 SASEGT. CDR3 residues: CASSDNRDSTRVRYGYTF. The CDR3 nucleotides are TGTGCCAGCAGTGACAACCGGGACAGCACCAGGGTCCGATATGGCTACACCTTC.

The genes are TRBV7-2 and TRBJ1-2; D not certain. Trimming took off 7 bases at V and 4 bases at J, with 13 bases between the two ends. Germline CDR1 SGHTA, CDR2 FQGNSA. This CDR3 has 13 amino acids. CDR3 sequence reads: CASNPGGGYGYTF. The CDR3 DNA sequence: TGTGCCAGCAACCCGGGAGGTGGCTATGGCTACACCTTC.

J is TRBJ2-1 and V is TRBV4-1, with 10 nucleotides matching TRBD2. The DNA end favors TRBJ2-7, so the J call may be wrong. From germline, CDR1 is MGHRA and CDR2 YSYEKL. This CDR3 has 19 residues. The CDR3 nucleotides are TGCGCCAGCAGCCCAGGGACTAGCGAGTTACCGAGCTCCTACAATGAGCAGTACTTC. It specifies CASSPGTSELPSSYNEQYF.

The chain recombines TRBV5-1 with TRBJ2-5, with 8 bases matching TRBD1. Germline values: CDR1 SGHRS, CDR2 YFSETQ. V trimming: 6 bases; J trimming: 5 bases; junction bases outside the gene matches: 15. The CDR3 totals 16 residues. In DNA form, the CDR3 reads TGCGCCAGCACCCGGAGGGGGACAGGCGAGACGGAGACCCAGTACTTC. Its protein is CASTRRGTGETETQYF.

The chain links TRBV6-2 or TRBV6-3 to TRBJ1-2; TRBD1 aligns across 7 bases. Germline V gene data show CDR1 as MNHEY and CDR2 as SVGEGT. After removal of 6 bases from V and 4 bases from J, the junction contained 2 bases not matched to a gene. The CDR3 length is 12 residues. CDR3 coding DNA: TGTGCCAGCAGGGACAGGCCCTATGGCTACACCTTC. It encodes CASRDRPYGYTF.

This sequence joins TRBV7-3 and TRBJ2-1; 7 bases are shared with TRBD2. V lost 8 bases and J lost 6; bases outside the gene matches: 7. This CDR3 contains 13 residues. CDR1 and CDR2 from the germline V gene are SGHTA and FQGTGA. The DNA for the CDR3 is TGTGCCAGCTCCCCTGGGAGGGGCAATGAGCAGTTCTTC. It is translated as CASSPGRGNEQFF.

The V call is TRBV5-1, the J call TRBJ1-2; D possibly corresponds to TRBD1 (6 bases). This CDR3 spans 16 amino acids. The V gene lost 0 bases and the J gene lost 1 base, with 13 bases spanning the gap. Germline V gene sequence: CDR1 SGHRS, CDR2 YFSETQ. DNA for the CDR3: TGCGCCAGCAGCTTGGCAGGGGACCCTTTTAACTATGGCTACACCTTC. It translates to CASSLAGDPFNYGYTF.

The chain uses TRBV29-1 and TRBJ1-1; the D gene is possibly TRBD1 (6 bases). The germline CDR1 and CDR2 sequences are SQVTM and ANQGSEA. V lost 6 bases, J lost 0 bases, and 14 bases lay in between. CDR3 length equals 14 residues. CDR3 nucleotides: TGCAGCGTCAGGTTGACAGGTTTGAACACTGAAGCTTTCTTT. This encodes CSVRLTGLNTEAFF.

This clonotype was detected a few times. This could be a read error, since a much larger clone is one nucleotide away. The chain is built from TRBV27 and TRBJ2-4, with 9 bases aligning to TRBD2. The ends lost 5 bases at V and 13 bases at J; junction bases unmatched: 9. CDR3 length: 13 amino acids. Germline-derived CDR1 and CDR2 are MNHEY and SMNVEV (reference sequence). This CDR3 is CASSALAGNEQYF. For the CDR3, the DNA is TGTGCCAGCAGTGCCCTAGCGGGGAATGAGCAGTACTTC.

This sequence joins TRBV10-3 and TRBJ2-7; a weak D match, TRBD1 (6 bases). The CDR3 length is 13 residues. V lost 6 bases to trimming and J lost 2 bases, with 11 bases between them. Germline-derived CDR1 and CDR2 are ENHRY and SYGVKD. CDR3 nucleotide sequence: TGTGCCATCAGGGAGACAGGTCCCTACGAGCAGTACTTC. Encoded protein: CAIRETGPYEQYF.

The chain's CDR3 is CSARHKGTSGKKETQYF. The CDR3 DNA sequence: TGCAGTGCTAGACATAAGGGGACTAGCGGAAAGAAAGAGACCCAGTACTTC. The chain joins TRBV20-1 to TRBJ2-5, with 11 bases lining up with TRBD2. Trimming cost V 2 bases and J 3 bases; bases outside gene matches: 11. This CDR3 is 17 amino acids long. The germline CDR1 and CDR2 sequences are DFQATT and SNEGSKA (reference sequence).

Of note for this clonotype: Mismatch with germline at one junction end may stem from a read error. The chain employs TRBV7-9 and TRBJ2-7; possible D gene TRBD1, 6 bases. Per the germline V gene, CDR1 is SEHNR and CDR2 is FQNEAQ (reference sequence). The CDR3 loop spans 16 amino acids. The CDR3 DNA follows: TGTACCAGCAGCTCCCCGGACAGATTCGTCTCCTACGAGCAGTACTTC. Encoded protein: CTSSSPDRFVSYEQYF.

This chain uses TRBV12-5 with TRBJ2-1; 7 positions match TRBD2. The ends lost 3 bases at V and 3 bases at J; junction bases unmatched: 14. This CDR3 comprises 18 residues. Germline CDR1 reads LGHNT; CDR2 reads FRNRAP. CDR3 bases: TGTGCTAGTGGTTTCAATCCCACTGAAAGCGGGGTCTACAATGAGCAGTTCTTC. It yields the protein CASGFNPTESGVYNEQFF.